The source of this T cell receptor beta chain is a study of neoadjuvant nivolumab and ipilimumab in lung cancer. Study findings and constraints: Compared with tumor-adjacent uninvolved lung, resected tumors showed greater richness and clonality. Higher pretherapy blood TCR richness went with higher resected-tumor richness. From pretherapy to surgery, tumor richness and clonality rose with dual therapy.

In regard to this clone: Its antigen is not known.

The V gene's germline CDR1 is SQVTM and CDR2 ANQGSEA. The J segment lost 5 bases and the V segment lost 6 bases, leaving 12 bases of the junction unmatched. CDR3 length equals 14 residues. Sequencing used immunoSEQ multiplex PCR; TCRdb keeps in-frame clones, though not all of them. The profile shows approximately 15,000 clones, nearly 70% of them singletons. The chain combines TRBV29-1 with TRBJ1-1; 7 bases agree with TRBD1. Sample: peripheral blood, taken after neoadjuvant nivolumab, alone or with ipilimumab, at or shortly before surgery. The clonotype was recovered from an adult with non-small cell lung cancer. CDR3 residues: CSVGKGAGGTEAFF. Written as DNA, the CDR3 is TGCAGCGTGGGGAAGGGGGCAGGTGGAACTGAAGCTTTCTTT.